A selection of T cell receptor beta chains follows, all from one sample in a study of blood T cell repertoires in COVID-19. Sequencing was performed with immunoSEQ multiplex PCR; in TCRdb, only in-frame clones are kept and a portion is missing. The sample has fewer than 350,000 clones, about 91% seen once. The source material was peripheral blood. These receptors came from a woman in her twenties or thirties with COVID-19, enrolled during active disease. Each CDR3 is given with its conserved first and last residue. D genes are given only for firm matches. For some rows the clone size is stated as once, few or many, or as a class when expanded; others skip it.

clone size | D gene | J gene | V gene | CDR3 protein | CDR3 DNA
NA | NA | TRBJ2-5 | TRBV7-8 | CASSSVGDQETQYF | TGTGCCAGCAGCTCTGTGGGAGACCAAGAGACCCAGTACTTC
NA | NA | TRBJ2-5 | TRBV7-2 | CASSLGTKETQYF | TGTGCCAGCAGCTTAGGGACTAAGGAGACCCAGTACTTC
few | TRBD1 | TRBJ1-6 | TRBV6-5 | CASSLGQGYRSPLHF | TGTGCCAGCAGTTTAGGACAGGGGTATCGATCACCCCTCCACTTT
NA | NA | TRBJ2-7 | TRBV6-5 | CASRSGRLEYEQYF | TGTGCCAGCAGAAGCGGACGGTTAGAGTACGAGCAGTACTTC
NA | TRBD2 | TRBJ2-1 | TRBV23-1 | CASSRHRIGGTNNEQFF | TGCGCCAGCAGTCGGCATAGGATCGGGGGGACGAACAATGAGCAGTTCTTC
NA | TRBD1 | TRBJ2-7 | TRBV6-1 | CASSEQGQTYEQYF | TGTGCCAGCAGTGAACAGGGACAGACCTACGAGCAGTACTTC
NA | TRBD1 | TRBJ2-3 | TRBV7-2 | CASSETGEGTDTQYF | TGTGCCAGCAGCGAAACAGGGGAAGGCACAGATACGCAGTATTTT
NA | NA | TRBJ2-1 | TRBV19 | CASSTLGTYSYNEQFF | TGTGCCAGTAGTACTCTGGGGACTTACTCCTACAATGAGCAGTTCTTC
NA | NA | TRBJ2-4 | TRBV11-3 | CASQSSVAKNIQYF | TGTGCCAGCCAAAGCTCCGTAGCCAAAAACATTCAGTACTTC
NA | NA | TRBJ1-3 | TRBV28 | CASSLWRGRNTIYF | TGTGCCAGCAGTTTATGGCGGGGACGAAACACCATATATTTT
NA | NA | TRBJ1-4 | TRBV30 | CAWGRGRDNEKLFF | TGTGCCTGGGGCCGTGGGAGGGATAATGAAAAACTGTTTTTT
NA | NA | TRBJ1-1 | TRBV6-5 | CASSYRTLTGTEAFF | TGTGCCAGCAGTTACCGGACACTAACCGGGACTGAAGCTTTCTTT
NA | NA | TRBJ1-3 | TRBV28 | CASSFGLGGFGNTIYF | TGTGCCAGCAGTTTTGGCCTGGGGGGATTTGGAAACACCATATATTTT
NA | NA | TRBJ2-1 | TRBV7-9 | CASSFLTSPASGEQFF | TGTGCCAGCAGCTTCCTAACCTCGCCCGCTTCGGGTGAGCAGTTCTTC
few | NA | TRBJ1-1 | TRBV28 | CASRGVGNTEAFF | TGTGCCAGCCGAGGAGTGGGGAACACTGAAGCTTTCTTT
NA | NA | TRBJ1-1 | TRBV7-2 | CASSLVAQGPAEAFF | TGTGCCAGCAGCTTAGTAGCTCAGGGTCCGGCTGAAGCTTTCTTT
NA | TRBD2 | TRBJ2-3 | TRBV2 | CASSSWGLAGESTDTQYF | TGTGCCAGCAGTTCATGGGGGCTAGCGGGGGAGAGCACAGATACGCAGTATTTT
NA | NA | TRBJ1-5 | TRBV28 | CASSPTGRGWQPQHF | TGTGCCAGCAGCCCTACAGGGAGGGGGTGGCAGCCCCAGCATTTT
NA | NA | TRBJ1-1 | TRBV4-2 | CASSQVRTAIIAFF | TGTGCCAGCAGCCAAGTCCGGACAGCGATTATAGCTTTCTTT
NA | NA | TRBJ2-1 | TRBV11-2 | CASSSLRVEQFF | TGTGCCAGCAGCTCCCTCCGAGTTGAGCAGTTCTTC
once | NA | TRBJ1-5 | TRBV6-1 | CASSEQGSNQPQHF | TGTGCCAGCAGTGAACAGGGTAGCAATCAGCCCCAGCATTTT
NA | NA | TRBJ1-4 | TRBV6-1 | CASSEGTANEKLFF | TGTGCCAGCAGTGAAGGGACAGCTAATGAAAAACTGTTTTTT
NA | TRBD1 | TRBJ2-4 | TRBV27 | CASSLYPGGIQYF | TGTGCCAGCAGTTTATATCCAGGGGGCATTCAGTACTTC
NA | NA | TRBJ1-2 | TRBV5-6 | CASSFPGYYGYTF | TGTGCCAGCAGCTTCCCGGGATACTATGGCTACACCTTC
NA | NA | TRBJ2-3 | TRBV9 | CASSVDQGTDTQYF | TGTGCCAGCAGCGTAGATCAGGGAACAGATACGCAGTATTTT
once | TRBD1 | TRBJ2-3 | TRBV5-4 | CASRKGDRNTDTQYF | TGTGCCAGCAGGAAAGGGGACAGAAACACAGATACGCAGTATTTT
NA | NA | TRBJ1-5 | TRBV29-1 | CSVATGPAWPQHF | TGCAGCGTGGCAACAGGCCCCGCCTGGCCCCAGCATTTT
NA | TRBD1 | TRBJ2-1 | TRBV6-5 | CASRQGIYNEQFF | TGTGCCAGCAGACAGGGGATCTACAATGAGCAGTTCTTC
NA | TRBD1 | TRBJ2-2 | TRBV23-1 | CASRRTGALFTNTGELFF | TGCGCCAGCAGAAGGACAGGGGCCCTATTTACGAACACCGGGGAGCTGTTTTTT
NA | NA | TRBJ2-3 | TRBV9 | CASSVEASPGADTQYF | TGTGCCAGCAGCGTAGAGGCCTCCCCAGGGGCAGATACGCAGTATTTT
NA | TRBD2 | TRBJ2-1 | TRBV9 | CASSVGMLAGVNEQFF | TGTGCCAGCAGCGTAGGAATGCTAGCGGGGGTCAATGAGCAGTTCTTC
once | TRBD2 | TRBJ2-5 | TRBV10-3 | CATLERELETQYF | TGTGCCACCTTGGAGCGGGAGTTGGAGACCCAGTACTTC
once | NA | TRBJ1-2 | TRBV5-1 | CASSLAPISYGYTF | TGCGCCAGCAGCTTGGCGCCTATCTCCTATGGCTACACCTTC
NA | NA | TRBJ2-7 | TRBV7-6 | CASSGLWGRAGEQYF | TGTGCCAGCAGCGGCCTCTGGGGCAGGGCTGGCGAGCAGTACTTC
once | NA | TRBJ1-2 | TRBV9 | CASSGASYGYTF | TGTGCCAGCAGCGGGGCTTCCTATGGCTACACCTTC
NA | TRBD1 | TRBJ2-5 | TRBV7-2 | CASSSDRGETQYF | TGTGCCAGCAGCTCGGACAGGGGGGAGACCCAGTACTTC
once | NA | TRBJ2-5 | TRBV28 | CASSLRDSNQYF | TGTGCCAGCAGCTTGCGGGACTCAAACCAGTACTTC
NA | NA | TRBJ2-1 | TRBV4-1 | CASSHQWGDYNEQFF | TGCGCCAGCAGTCACCAATGGGGGGACTACAATGAGCAGTTCTTC
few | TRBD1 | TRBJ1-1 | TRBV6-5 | CASSYSGQGWTEAFF | TGTGCCAGCAGTTACTCAGGACAGGGGTGGACTGAAGCTTTCTTT
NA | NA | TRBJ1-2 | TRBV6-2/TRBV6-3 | CASSYGGNYGYTF | TGTGCCAGCAGTTACGGGGGCAACTATGGCTACACCTTC
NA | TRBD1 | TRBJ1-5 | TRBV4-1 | CASSRTGQGYQPQHF | TGCGCCAGCAGCCGGACGGGACAGGGGTATCAGCCCCAGCATTTT
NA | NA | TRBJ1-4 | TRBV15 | CATSIQATNEKLFF | TGTGCCACCAGCATACAAGCAACTAATGAAAAACTGTTTTTT
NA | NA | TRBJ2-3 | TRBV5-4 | CASSTRTRRTDTQYF | TGTGCCAGCAGCACACGGACGAGGAGGACAGATACGCAGTATTTT
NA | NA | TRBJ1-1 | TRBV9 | CASSVVATVGLGERTEAFF | TGTGCCAGCAGCGTAGTTGCGACAGTGGGCCTTGGAGAAAGGACTGAAGCTTTCTTT
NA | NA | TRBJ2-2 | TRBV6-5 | CASSYRGGELFF | TGTGCCAGCAGTTACCGCGGGGGGGAGCTGTTTTTT
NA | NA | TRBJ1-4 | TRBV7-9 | CASSPISQGEGEKLFF | TGTGCCAGCAGCCCAATTTCACAGGGTGAAGGGGAAAAACTGTTTTTT
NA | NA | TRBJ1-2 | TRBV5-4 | CASSLAGGYPYGYTF | TGTGCCAGCAGCTTGGCCGGGGGGTATCCCTATGGCTACACCTTC
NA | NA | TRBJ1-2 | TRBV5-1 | CASSLDGYGYTF | TGCGCCAGCAGCTTGGACGGTTATGGCTACACCTTC
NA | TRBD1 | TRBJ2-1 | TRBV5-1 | CASSRTGATNEQFF | TGCGCCAGCAGCCGGACAGGGGCGACCAATGAGCAGTTCTTC
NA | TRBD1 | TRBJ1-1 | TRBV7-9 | CASSFETGFTEAFF | TGTGCCAGCAGCTTTGAGACAGGGTTCACTGAAGCTTTCTTT
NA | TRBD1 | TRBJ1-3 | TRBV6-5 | CASSIEGQPGNTIYF | TGTGCCAGCAGCATAGAGGGACAGCCTGGAAACACCATATATTTT
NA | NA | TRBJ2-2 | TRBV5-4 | CASTSTGRKTGELFF | TGTGCCAGCACCTCGACAGGTCGAAAAACCGGGGAGCTGTTTTTT
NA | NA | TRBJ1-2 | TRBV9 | CASSVTTGPHTF | TGTGCCAGCAGCGTAACAACAGGGCCCCACACCTTC
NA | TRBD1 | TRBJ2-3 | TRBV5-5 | CASSLGDRGRMDTQYF | TGTGCCAGCAGCTTGGGGGACAGGGGGCGCATGGATACGCAGTATTTT
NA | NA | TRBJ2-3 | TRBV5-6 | CASSLAGLVARTDTQYF | TGTGCCAGCAGCTTGGCCGGTTTAGTAGCACGCACAGATACGCAGTATTTT